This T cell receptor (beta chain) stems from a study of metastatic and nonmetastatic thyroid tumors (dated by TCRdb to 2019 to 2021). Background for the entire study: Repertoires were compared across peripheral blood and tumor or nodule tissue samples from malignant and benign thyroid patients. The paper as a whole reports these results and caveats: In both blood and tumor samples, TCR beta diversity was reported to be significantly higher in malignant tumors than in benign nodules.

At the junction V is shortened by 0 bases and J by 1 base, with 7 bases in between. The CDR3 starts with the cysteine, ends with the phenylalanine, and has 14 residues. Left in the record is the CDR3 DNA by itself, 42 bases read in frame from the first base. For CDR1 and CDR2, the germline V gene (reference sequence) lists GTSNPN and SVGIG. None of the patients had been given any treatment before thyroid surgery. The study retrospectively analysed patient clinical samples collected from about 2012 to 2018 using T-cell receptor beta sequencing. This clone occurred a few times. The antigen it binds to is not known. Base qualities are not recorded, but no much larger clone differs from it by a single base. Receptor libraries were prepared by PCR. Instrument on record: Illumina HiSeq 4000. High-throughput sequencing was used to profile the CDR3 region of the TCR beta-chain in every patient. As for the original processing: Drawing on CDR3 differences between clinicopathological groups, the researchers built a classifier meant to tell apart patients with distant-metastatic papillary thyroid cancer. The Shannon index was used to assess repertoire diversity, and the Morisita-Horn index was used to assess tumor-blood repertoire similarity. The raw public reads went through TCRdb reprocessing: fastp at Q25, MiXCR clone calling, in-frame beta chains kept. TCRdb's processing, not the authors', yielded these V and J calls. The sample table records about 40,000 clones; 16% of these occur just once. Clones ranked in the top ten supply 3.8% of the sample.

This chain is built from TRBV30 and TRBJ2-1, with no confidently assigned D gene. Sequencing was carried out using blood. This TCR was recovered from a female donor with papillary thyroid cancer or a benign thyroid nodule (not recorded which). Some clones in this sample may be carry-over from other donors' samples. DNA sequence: TGTGCCTGGAGTGTACTCGCGTCCTACAATGAGCAGTTCTTC. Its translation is CAWSVLASYNEQFF.